The clone carrying this T cell receptor (beta chain) was recorded at least ten times. The antigen is unknown. The entry originates in a study of T cells in Graves' hyperthyroidism and ophthalmopathy. The study, taken as a whole, reports: Most thyroid clonotypes expanded above 0.001 were also detected in blood. The model anticipated ophthalmopathy a median approximately 6.5 months pre-onset.

Using RNA transcripts as the source, TCR beta CDR3 regions were amplified. An initial round of RT-PCR targeting the TCR CDR3 relied on the HTBI primer set. TCRdb called the multiplex PCR reads again in MiXCR, with one record for every CDR3 protein. The data contain over 300,000 distinct CDR3 sequences, roughly an eighth of them singletons. Thyroid ultrasound, orbital computed tomography, clinical symptoms, and serum thyroxine and TRAb underpinned diagnoses. Looked up from germline, CDR1 is DFQATT and CDR2 is SNEGSKA (reference sequence). This CDR3 is built from 12 residues. Trimming left V 6 bases short and J 7 bases short, with 12 bases between.

The source material was blood. The receptor was derived from a woman aged 40-49 years with Graves' ophthalmopathy. The rearrangement joins TRBV20-1 to TRBJ2-2, with D possibly TRBD1 on 6 matching bases. CDR3 DNA sequence: TGCAGTGCACGGACAGAAGGCGGGGAGCTGTTTTTT. This encodes CSARTEGGELFF.